The 2 T cell receptor beta chains below all came from one sample that was sequenced in a study of blood T cell repertoires in COVID-19 (dated by TCRdb to about 2020). Library preparation used the immunoSEQ multiplex PCR assay. The source is immuneACCESS, and TCRdb retained only in-frame sequences with V and J called. Part of the clones is not carried over; for the studies checked, unresolved V genes explain less than half of this, and the remainder is unexplained. In this sample the table shows around 170,000 clones, 89% of which occur a single time. The top ten clones comprise approximately 3% of the sample. What was sequenced was peripheral blood. The source is a man aged 60 to 69 with acute or convalescent COVID-19.

The chain combines TRBV11-2 with TRBJ1-5; 7 nucleotides agree with TRBD1. The CDR3 has 16 residues. The junction had 6 bases not matched to a gene; V was cut back by 1 base and J by 3 bases. Germline CDR1 and CDR2: SGHAT and FQNNGV. The CDR3 sequence: CASSLARGKSNQPQHF. The CDR3, as DNA: TGTGCCAGCAGCTTAGCCAGGGGGAAGTCCAATCAGCCCCAGCATTTT.

This rearrangement joins TRBV27 to TRBJ2-2; D possibly corresponds to TRBD2 (5 bases). Per the germline V gene, CDR1 is MNHEY and CDR2 is SMNVEV (reference sequence). Deletions cut 6 bases from V and 8 bases from J, with 16 bases between. The CDR3 runs 14 residues. The CDR3 loop is CASRGVKDLGELFF. CDR3 in DNA: TGTGCCAGCAGGGGAGTGAAGGATTTGGGGGAGCTGTTTTTT.